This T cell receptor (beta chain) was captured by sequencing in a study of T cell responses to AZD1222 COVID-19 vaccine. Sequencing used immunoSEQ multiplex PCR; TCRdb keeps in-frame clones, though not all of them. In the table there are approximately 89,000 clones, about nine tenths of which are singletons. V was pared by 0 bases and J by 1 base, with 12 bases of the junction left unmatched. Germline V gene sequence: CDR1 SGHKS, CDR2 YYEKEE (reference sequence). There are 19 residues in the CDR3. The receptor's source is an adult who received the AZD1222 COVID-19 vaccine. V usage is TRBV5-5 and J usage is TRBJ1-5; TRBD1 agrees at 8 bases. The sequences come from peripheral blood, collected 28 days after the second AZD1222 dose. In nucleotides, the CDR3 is TGTGCCAGCAGCTTGGGTGGGTGGCAGGGGGCAAGAAGCAATCAGCCCCAGCATTTT. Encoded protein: CASSLGGWQGARSNQPQHF.